These 16 T cell receptor beta chains were sequenced from one sample in a study of cytomegalovirus exposure and HLA in healthy donors. Primers included in the PCR were 60 Vbeta and 13 Jbeta primers. Only in-frame clones appear in the TCRdb table, and some are missing; sequencing was by immunoSEQ multiplex PCR. The table includes roughly 160,000 clones, 85% detected once. What was sequenced was PBMCs. These receptors originate from a boy under 10 years old in good health and CMV-seronegative.

The V call is TRBV19, the J call TRBJ1-4, with 7 bases identical to TRBD1. The junction had 7 bases not matched to a gene; V was cut back by 6 bases and J by 6 bases. The CDR3 length is 14 residues. CDR1 LNHDA and CDR2 SQIVND come from the germline V gene (reference sequence). Here the CDR3 DNA reads TGTGCCAGTAGGCCAGGGGGAGAGGATGAAAAACTGTTTTTT. It translates to CASRPGGEDEKLFF. Looking up the rest from reference TRBV19 and TRBJ1-4 gives the full variable domain: DGGITQSPKYLFRKEGQNVTLSCEQNLNHDAMYWYRQDPGQGLRLIYYSQIVNDFQKGDIAEGYSVSREKKESFPLTVTSAQKNPTAFYLCASRPGGEDEKLFFGSGTQLSVL.

J is TRBJ2-1 and V is TRBV27, with 14 bases identical to TRBD2. Per germline, CDR1 MNHEY and CDR2 SMNVEV (reference sequence). J gave up 2 bases and V 5 bases, and 5 bases lay outside the gene matches. The CDR3 spans 17 residues. This CDR3 is CASSLGLAGGPYNEQFF. The CDR3 DNA reads as TGTGCCAGCAGTCTCGGACTAGCGGGAGGCCCCTACAATGAGCAGTTCTTC.

The chain uses TRBV28 and TRBJ2-7; possible D gene TRBD1, 6 bases. The CDR3 is 15 amino acids. Germline V lookup: CDR1 MDHEN, CDR2 SYDVKM. The germline V and J ends were trimmed by 2 bases and 3 bases, with 14 bases remaining between them. CDR3: CASSLPGASNYEQYF. CDR3 sequence (DNA): TGTGCCAGCAGTTTACCAGGGGCATCTAACTACGAGCAGTACTTC.

The chain employs TRBV28 and TRBJ1-2; 8 positions match TRBD1. Per the germline V gene, CDR1 is MDHEN and CDR2 is SYDVKM. The CDR3 has 13 amino acids. J was trimmed by 10 bases and V by 7 bases; bases with no gene match: 11. CDR3 loop: CASNPDRVGTYTF. CDR3 sequence (DNA): TGTGCCAGCAACCCGGACAGGGTTGGGACCTACACCTTC.

The rearrangement uses TRBV5-1 and TRBJ1-3; TRBD1 agrees at 12 bases. V lost 4 bases to trimming and J lost 0 bases; unmatched junction nucleotides: 5. Germline V gives CDR1 SGHRS, CDR2 YFSETQ. The CDR3 sequence is 17 residues long. CDR3 sequence reads: CASSQGQGAGSGNTIYF. The CDR3 nucleotides are TGCGCCAGCAGCCAGGGACAGGGGGCAGGCTCTGGAAACACCATATATTTT. The full variable domain, with the rest looked up from reference TRBV5-1 and TRBJ1-3, is KAGVTQTPRYLIKTRGQQVTLSCSPISGHRSVSWYQQTPGQGLQFLFEYFSETQRNKGNFPGRFSGRQFSNSRSEMNVSTLELGDSALYLCASSQGQGAGSGNTIYFGEGSWLTVV.

The J gene is TRBJ1-2, the V gene TRBV30; D is unclear. The CDR3 length is 14 residues. The V end was cut by 4 bases, the J end by 2 bases, with 14 bases between. Per the germline V gene, CDR1 is GTSNPN and CDR2 is SVGIG (reference sequence). The CDR3 is CAWTNDILNYGYTF. As DNA, the CDR3 is TGTGCCTGGACTAATGACATTTTAAACTATGGCTACACCTTC.

J is TRBJ2-3 and V is TRBV5-4; weak D call: TRBD1 (6 bases). Trimming took 4 bases from V and 4 from J, leaving 16 bases between them. This CDR3 comprises 15 residues. The germline gives CDR1 SGHNT, CDR2 YYREEE (reference sequence). This CDR3 is CASSRLSPGADTQYF. CDR3 in DNA: TGTGCCAGCAGCCGGCTGAGCCCAGGGGCAGATACGCAGTATTTT.

The chain couples TRBV20-1 to TRBJ1-1, with D perhaps TRBD1 (5 bases). This CDR3 has 10 residues. Germline CDR1 reads DFQATT; CDR2 reads SNEGSKA (reference sequence). CDR3 DNA sequence: TGCGCGGGGCGGGAGTTTAAAGCTTTCTTT. Translated, it gives CAGREFKAFF.

This clone was seen only a few times. V gene TRBV11-1 combines with J gene TRBJ1-6; 9 bases align to TRBD1. The CDR3 runs 16 residues. Losses at the gene ends were 3 bases for V and 10 bases for J; bases not matched to a gene: 10. Per the germline V gene, CDR1 is SGHAT and CDR2 is FQDESV (reference sequence). The CDR3 region has the DNA TGTGCCAGCAGCTTTGGCGGACAGGGGTTGTCATCACCCCTCCACTTT. Protein: CASSFGGQGLSSPLHF.

This clone was seen a handful of times. The gene calls are TRBV18 and TRBJ2-3; 14 bases are a match to TRBD2. Germline CDR1 reads KGHSH; CDR2 reads LQKENI. With V trimmed by 6 bases and J by 2 bases, 7 bases remained unmatched. The CDR3 is made up of 17 amino acids. CDR3 region: CASSLWGLAGDTDTQYF. The DNA of the CDR3 is TGTGCCAGCTCGCTTTGGGGACTAGCGGGGGACACAGATACGCAGTATTTT.

The CDR3 DNA reads TGTGCCAGCAGTTCCAGAGCGGGGGAAGGAGGAGATACGCAGTATTTT. The encoded protein is CASSSRAGEGGDTQYF. The chain uses TRBV27 and TRBJ2-3; 8 positions agree with TRBD2. J lost 5 bases, V lost 4 bases, and 11 bases had no gene match. The CDR3 runs 16 residues. From germline, CDR1 is MNHEY and CDR2 SMNVEV (reference sequence).

The V call is TRBV7-2, the J call TRBJ1-1; a possible D gene is TRBD1 (5 bases). Germline V gene lookup returns CDR1 SGHTA and CDR2 FQGNSA. The CDR3 covers 14 residues. The V gene lost 5 bases and the J gene lost 1 base, with 11 bases spanning the gap. The CDR3 nucleotides are TGTGCCAGCAGCCCTTTCGACAGGAACACTGAAGCTTTCTTT. Translation gives CASSPFDRNTEAFF.

This sequence joins TRBV15 and TRBJ1-2; no reliable D call. The CDR3 is 13 residues long. Per germline, CDR1 LNHNV and CDR2 YYDKDF (reference sequence). Trimming stripped 0 bases from V and 4 bases from J, with 6 bases between. The CDR3 is CATSRDLSYGYTF. The CDR3 DNA reads TGTGCCACCAGCAGAGATCTTTCCTATGGCTACACCTTC.

The chain couples TRBV6-6 to TRBJ1-4; D is unresolved. CDR3 length: 11 residues. The V end was cut by 4 bases, the J end by 7 bases, with 4 bases between. Germline CDR1 reads MNHNY; CDR2 reads SVGAGI (reference sequence). The CDR3 DNA reads as TGTGCCAGCAGTTTTCGTGAAAAACTGTTTTTT. This sequence encodes CASSFREKLFF.

This chain uses TRBV27 with TRBJ2-1, with D possibly TRBD2 on 6 matching bases. V gave up 7 bases and J gave up 9 bases, with 16 bases separating them. Germline CDR1 reads MNHEY; CDR2 reads SMNVEV (reference sequence). CDR3 size: 13 residues. The CDR3 loop is CASTPGGVVEQFF. CDR3 DNA sequence: TGTGCCAGCACCCCTGGAGGGGTGGTTGAGCAGTTCTTC.

V is TRBV19 and J is TRBJ1-1, with D tentatively TRBD1 (5 bases). The V gene lost 4 bases and the J gene lost 0 bases, with 12 bases spanning the gap. Germline CDR1 reads LNHDA; CDR2 reads SQIVND (reference sequence). This CDR3 has 15 amino acids. CDR3: CASSRGRDLNTEAFF. DNA of the CDR3: TGTGCCAGTAGTAGGGGCAGGGACTTGAACACTGAAGCTTTCTTT.